The clone carrying this T cell receptor (beta chain) was found a few times. In TCRdb, the RT-PCR reads were re-called with MiXCR into one record per CDR3 protein. Of about 680,000 distinct CDR3 sequences detected, 11% to 15% appear once; the ten largest clones hold roughly 3.9%. Input material: memory CD4+ T cells from blood. The clonotype originates from a female donor in good health, serving as a healthy control.

CDR3 nucleotide sequence: TGTGCCAGCAGCTTAACTGGACGTGGCTACACCTTC. This gives the protein CASSLTGRGYTF. J is TRBJ1-2 and V is TRBV7-9, with D hard to call. The V end was cut by 2 bases, the J end by 7 bases, with 8 bases between. Germline-derived CDR1 and CDR2 are SEHNR and FQNEAQ (reference sequence). The CDR3 has 12 amino acids.